The entry below gives a single TCR beta chain sequence along with its context. Original processing methods: Estimation of nucleated cell counts was performed using reference gene primer amplification. The method was immunoSEQ multiplex PCR; TCRdb's version includes in-frame clones alone and lacks a portion of them. Clone size and V and J calls were adopted from that table, with D and trimming inferred from the DNA. The table shows under 150,000 clones, with approximately 81% occurring only once. The data stem from a study of blood T cell repertoires in COVID-19. Whole-study context: The cDNA or gDNA used as material had been derived from T cells, B-cell-depleted T cells, or PBMCs.

V trimming: 2 bases; J trimming: 6 bases; junction bases outside the gene matches: 4. The CDR3 is made up of 14 amino acids. Looked up from germline, CDR1 is SGHKS and CDR2 is YYEKEE (reference sequence). This chain connects TRBV5-5 to TRBJ2-3, with 9 nucleotides matching TRBD1. Sequenced: peripheral blood. This TCR was sampled from a woman aged 60-75 years with active or convalescent COVID-19. The CDR3 bases are TGTGCCAGCAGCTTCGGGACAGGGACCGATACGCAGTATTTT. This encodes CASSFGTGTDTQYF.